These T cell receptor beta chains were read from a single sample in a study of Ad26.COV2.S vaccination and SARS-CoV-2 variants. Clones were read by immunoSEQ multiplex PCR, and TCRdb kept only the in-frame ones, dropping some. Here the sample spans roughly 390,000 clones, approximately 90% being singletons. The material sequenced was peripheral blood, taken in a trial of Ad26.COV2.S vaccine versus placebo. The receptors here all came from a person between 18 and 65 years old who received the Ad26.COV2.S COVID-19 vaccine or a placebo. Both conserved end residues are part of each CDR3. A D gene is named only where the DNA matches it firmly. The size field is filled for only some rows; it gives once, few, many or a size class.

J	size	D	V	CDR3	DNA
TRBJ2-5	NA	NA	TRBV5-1	CASSLDDKETQYF	TGCGCCAGCAGCTTGGACGATAAAGAGACCCAGTACTTC
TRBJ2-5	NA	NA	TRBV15	CATSSVAVQETQYF	TGTGCCACCAGCTCAGTAGCTGTCCAAGAGACCCAGTACTTC
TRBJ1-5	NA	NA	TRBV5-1	CASSLVNGSVRDQPQHF	TGCGCCAGCAGCTTGGTGAATGGGTCGGTCAGGGACCAGCCCCAGCATTTT
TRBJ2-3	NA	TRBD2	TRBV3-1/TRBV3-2	CASSQDPAGADTQYF	TGTGCCAGCAGCCAAGATCCGGCGGGGGCAGATACGCAGTATTTT
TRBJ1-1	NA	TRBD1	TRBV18	CASSPDLTGTAFF	TGTGCCAGCTCACCAGACTTGACAGGGACGGCTTTCTTT
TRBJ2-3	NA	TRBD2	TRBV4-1	CASSQEVAGVQRGTDTQYF	TGCGCCAGCAGCCAAGAAGTAGCGGGGGTCCAACGAGGCACAGATACGCAGTATTTT
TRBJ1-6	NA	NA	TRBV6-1	CASWTSYNSPLHF	TGTGCCAGTTGGACCTCCTATAATTCACCCCTCCACTTT
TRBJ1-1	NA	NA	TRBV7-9	CASSAGEENTEAFF	TGTGCCAGCAGCGCGGGAGAGGAGAACACTGAAGCTTTCTTT
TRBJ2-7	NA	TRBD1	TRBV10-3	CAISEYGQGLEQYF	TGTGCCATCAGTGAGTATGGACAGGGGCTTGAGCAGTACTTC
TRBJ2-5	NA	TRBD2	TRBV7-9	CASSFRPERGEETQYF	TGTGCCAGCAGCTTTAGGCCCGAGCGGGGGGAAGAGACCCAGTACTTC
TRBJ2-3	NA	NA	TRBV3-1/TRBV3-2	CASSPRETSTDTQYF	TGTGCCAGCAGCCCGAGGGAGACTAGCACAGATACGCAGTATTTT
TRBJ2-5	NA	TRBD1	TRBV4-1	CASSQDGTGDETQYF	TGCGCCAGCAGCCAAGACGGGACAGGGGACGAGACCCAGTACTTC
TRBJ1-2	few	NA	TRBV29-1	CSVEIIPYGYTF	TGCAGCGTTGAAATCATCCCCTATGGCTACACCTTC
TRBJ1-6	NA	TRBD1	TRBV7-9	CASSIDDRGLSPLHF	TGTGCCAGCAGCATAGACGACAGGGGATTATCACCCCTCCACTTT
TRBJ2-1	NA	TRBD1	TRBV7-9	CASSSGTGSDEQFF	TGTGCCAGCAGCTCCGGGACAGGGAGTGATGAGCAGTTCTTC